This TCR beta chain emerged from a study of OX40 agonist ivuxolimab in advanced cancers. Study at large: Patients undergoing dose escalation presented with hepatocellular carcinoma, melanoma, renal cell or head and neck cancer. Study results and limitations: Relative to CD4+, CD8+ T cells held more expanded clones on average. Both CD4+ and CD8+ T cell populations in blood had undergone clonal expansion by week 6 at 0.1 to 3.0 mg/kg. Also showing low normalized T-cell clonal expansion were some of the nonresponders.

The CDR3 length is 15 residues. Germline CDR1 and CDR2: SGHRS and YFSETQ. Trimming removed 3 bases from V and 6 bases from J, with 18 bases in between. This table comes from immunoSEQ multiplex PCR, and its TCRdb copy is limited to in-frame clones, with some not included. In the table there are tens of thousands of clones, over 65% of which are singletons. With regard to this clone: The antigen is not known.

The sample consisted of CD4+ or CD8+ T cells sorted from blood, taken in a trial of the OX40 agonist ivuxolimab. The TCR was taken from an adult with an advanced solid tumor such as melanoma, head and neck, liver or kidney cancer. The J gene is TRBJ1-2, the V gene TRBV5-1, with D possibly being TRBD1 (6 bases). CDR3 in amino acids: CASSSAGALVNGYTF. DNA for the CDR3: TGCGCCAGCAGCTCGGCGGGGGCATTAGTAAATGGCTACACCTTC.